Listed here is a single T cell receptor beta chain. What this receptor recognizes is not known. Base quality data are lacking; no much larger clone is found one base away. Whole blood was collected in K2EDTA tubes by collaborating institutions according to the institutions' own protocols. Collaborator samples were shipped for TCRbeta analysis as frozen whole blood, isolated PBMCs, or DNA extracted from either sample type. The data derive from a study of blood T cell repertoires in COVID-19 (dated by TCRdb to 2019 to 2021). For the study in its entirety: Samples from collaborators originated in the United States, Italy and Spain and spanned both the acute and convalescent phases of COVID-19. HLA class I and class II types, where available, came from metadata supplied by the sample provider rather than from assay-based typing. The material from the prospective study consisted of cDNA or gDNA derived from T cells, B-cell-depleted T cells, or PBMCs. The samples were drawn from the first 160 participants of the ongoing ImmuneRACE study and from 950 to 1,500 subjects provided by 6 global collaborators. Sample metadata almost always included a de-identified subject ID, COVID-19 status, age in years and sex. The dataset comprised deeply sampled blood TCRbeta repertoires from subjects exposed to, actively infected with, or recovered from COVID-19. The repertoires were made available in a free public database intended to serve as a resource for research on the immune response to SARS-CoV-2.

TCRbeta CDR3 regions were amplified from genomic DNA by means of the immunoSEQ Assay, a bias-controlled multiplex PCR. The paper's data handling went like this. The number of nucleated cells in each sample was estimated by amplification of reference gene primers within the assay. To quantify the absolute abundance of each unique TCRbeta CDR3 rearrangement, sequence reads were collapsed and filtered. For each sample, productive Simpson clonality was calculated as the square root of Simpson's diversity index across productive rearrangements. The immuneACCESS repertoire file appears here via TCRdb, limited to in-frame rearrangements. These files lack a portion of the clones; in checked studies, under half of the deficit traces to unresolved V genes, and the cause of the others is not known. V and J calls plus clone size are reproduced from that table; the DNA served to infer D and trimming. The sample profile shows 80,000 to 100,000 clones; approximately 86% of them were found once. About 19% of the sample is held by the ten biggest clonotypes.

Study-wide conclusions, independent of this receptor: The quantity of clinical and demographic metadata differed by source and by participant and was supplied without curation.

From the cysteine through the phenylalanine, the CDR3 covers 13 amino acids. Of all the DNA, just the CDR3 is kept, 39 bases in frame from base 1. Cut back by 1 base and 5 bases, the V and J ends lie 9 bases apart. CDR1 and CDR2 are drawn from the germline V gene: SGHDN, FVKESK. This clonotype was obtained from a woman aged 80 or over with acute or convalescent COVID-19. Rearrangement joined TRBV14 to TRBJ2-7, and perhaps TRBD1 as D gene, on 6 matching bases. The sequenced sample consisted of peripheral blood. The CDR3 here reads CASSQVSGDEQYF. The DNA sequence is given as TGTGCCAGCAGCCAAGTGTCAGGGGACGAGCAGTACTTC.